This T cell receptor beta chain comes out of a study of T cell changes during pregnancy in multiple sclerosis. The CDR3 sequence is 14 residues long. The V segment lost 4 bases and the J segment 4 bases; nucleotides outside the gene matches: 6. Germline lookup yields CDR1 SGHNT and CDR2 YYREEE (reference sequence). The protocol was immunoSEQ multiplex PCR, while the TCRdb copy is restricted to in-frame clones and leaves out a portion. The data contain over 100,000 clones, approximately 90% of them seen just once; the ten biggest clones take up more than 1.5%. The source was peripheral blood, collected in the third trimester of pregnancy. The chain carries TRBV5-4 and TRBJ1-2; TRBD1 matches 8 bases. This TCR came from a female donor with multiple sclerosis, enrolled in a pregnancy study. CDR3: CASSIDRGVYGYTF. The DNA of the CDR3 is TGTGCCAGCAGCATAGACAGGGGAGTCTATGGCTACACCTTC.